One and the same sample provided the 9 T cell receptor beta chains below, sequenced in a study of human T cells and chemical hapten exposure. TCRdb analysed the RACE reads with MiXCR anew, one entry per CDR3 protein. The data contain 80,000 to 95,000 distinct CDR3 sequences, approximately 9.9% of them singletons. Time point noted: patch test 2, 6 weeks after DPC sensitization. Treatment here: therapeutic diphenylcyclopropenone sensitization with weekly scalp DPC. The sequencing used whole blood, collected in connection with sensitization to the hapten diphenylcyclopropenone (DPC). The receptors shown here come from a man aged 35-49 years with alopecia areata. Some clones in this sample may be carry-over from other donors' samples.

There are a few counts of this clonotype. The genes are TRBV29-1 and TRBJ1-2, with D hard to call. Between the trimmed V and J ends, which lost 6 bases and 3 bases, there was a span of 8 bases. Germline V lookup: CDR1 SQVTM, CDR2 ANQGSEA. CDR3 length: 11 amino acids. The CDR3 DNA reads TGCAGCGTCGGGGAGCACTATGGCTACACCTTC. Translated: CSVGEHYGYTF.

This clonotype was seen more than once but under ten times. V and J are TRBV30 and TRBJ1-2; no definite D call. Trimming cost V 0 bases and J 6 bases, with 8 bases left between them. The germline CDR1 and CDR2 sequences are GTSNPN and SVGIG (reference sequence). The CDR3 spans 12 residues. CDR3 coding DNA: TGTGCCTGGAGTGTACCGAGCCATGGCTACACCTTC. This translates into CAWSVPSHGYTF.

The gene calls are TRBV29-1 and TRBJ2-3; D is perhaps TRBD1 (6 bases). The V end lost 4 bases, the J end lost 5 bases, and 13 bases lay between the germline ends. This CDR3 comprises 13 residues. Germline-derived CDR1 and CDR2 are SQVTM and ANQGSEA. This CDR3 reads CSVVRGSGDTQYF. The CDR3 DNA reads TGCAGCGTTGTCAGGGGCTCGGGAGATACGCAGTATTTT.

The chain joins TRBV6-2 or TRBV6-3 to TRBJ2-1; D gene unclear. With 0 bases removed from V and 7 bases from J, the gap between germline ends came to 10 bases. Germline V lookup: CDR1 MNHEY, CDR2 SVGEGT. The CDR3 is 14 amino acids. For the CDR3, the DNA is TGTGCCAGCAGTTACTCGAGTAATGGGAATGAGCAGTTCTTC. As protein: CASSYSSNGNEQFF.

In the case of this clonotype: One end of the junction varies from germline; a read error may be responsible. The V and J genes are TRBV7-7 and TRBJ2-2, with 12 bases fitting TRBD2. This CDR3 has 16 residues. Germline V gene sequence: CDR1 SSHAT, CDR2 FNYEAQ (reference sequence). The CDR3: CASSSRLAGVTGELFF. CDR3 DNA: TGTGCTAGCAGTTCCCGACTAGCGGGAGTGACCGGGGAGCTGTTTTTT.

This clonotype was seen at least ten times. V and J are TRBV7-6 and TRBJ1-6; D may be TRBD1 (5 bases). In germline, CDR1 is SGHVS, CDR2 FNYEAQ. V lost 4 bases and J lost 0, with 10 bases in between. The CDR3 has 16 amino acids. CDR3 protein: CASSSSGSSYNSPLHF. CDR3 bases: TGTGCCAGCAGCTCATCAGGGAGCTCCTATAATTCACCCCTCCACTTT.

Only a few counts were recorded for this clonotype. The chain combines TRBV20-1 with TRBJ2-1; 13 positions match TRBD2. After removal of 6 bases from V and 10 bases from J, the junction contained 9 bases not matched to a gene. Germline CDR1 and CDR2: DFQATT and SNEGSKA (reference sequence). The CDR3 is 14 residues long. The CDR3, as DNA: TGCAGTGCCGCCAGACTAGCGGGAGGATGGGAGCAGTTCTTC. The encoded protein is CSAARLAGGWEQFF.

This clonotype was seen ten or more times. The V call is TRBV11-3, the J call TRBJ1-1; D ambiguous. The CDR3 runs 13 residues. Between the trimmed V and J ends, which lost 8 bases and 0 bases, there was a span of 10 bases. Germline values: CDR1 SGHNT, CDR2 YENEEA. In DNA, the CDR3 is TGTGCCAGCTCGTCAGGTATGAACACTGAAGCTTTCTTT. Translated, it gives CASSSGMNTEAFF.

The V call is TRBV7-9, the J call TRBJ2-5, with D uncertain. Germline CDR1 and CDR2: SEHNR and FQNEAQ (reference sequence). The CDR3 is 14 amino acids. Trimming left V 1 base short and J 4 bases short, with 10 bases between. DNA for the CDR3: TGTGCCAGCAGCTTAGGAGCGTCCCCAGAGACCCAGTACTTC. It codes for CASSLGASPETQYF.